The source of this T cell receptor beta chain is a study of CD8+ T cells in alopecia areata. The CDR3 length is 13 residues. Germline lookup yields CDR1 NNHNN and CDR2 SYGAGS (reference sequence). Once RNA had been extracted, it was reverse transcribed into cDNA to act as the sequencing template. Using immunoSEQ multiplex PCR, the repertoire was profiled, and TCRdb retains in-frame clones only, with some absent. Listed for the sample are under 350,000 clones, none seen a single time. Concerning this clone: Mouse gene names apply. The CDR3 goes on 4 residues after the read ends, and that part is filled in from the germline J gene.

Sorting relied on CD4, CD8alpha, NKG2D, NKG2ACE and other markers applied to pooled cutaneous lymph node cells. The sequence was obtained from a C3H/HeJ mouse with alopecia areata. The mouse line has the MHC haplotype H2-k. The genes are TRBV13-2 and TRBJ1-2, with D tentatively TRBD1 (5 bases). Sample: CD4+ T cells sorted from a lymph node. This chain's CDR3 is CASGDAAGSDYTF. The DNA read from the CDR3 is TGTGCCAGCGGTGATGCAGCAGGGTCC.